A selection of T cell receptor beta chains follows, all from one sample in a study of Ad26.COV2.S vaccination and SARS-CoV-2 variants. Using immunoSEQ multiplex PCR, the repertoire was profiled, and TCRdb retains in-frame clones only, with some absent. This table holds some 450,000 clones, around 91% found once. Material: peripheral blood, obtained in a trial of Ad26.COV2.S vaccine versus placebo. The receptors were gathered from a person aged 18-65 years who received the Ad26.COV2.S COVID-19 vaccine or a placebo. CDR3s include the opening cysteine and the closing phenylalanine or tryptophan. The D gene is left open where the match is weak. Size values are once, few and many counts, or a class for expanded clones, and some rows have none.

d_gene	abundance	v_gene	j_gene	CDR3aa	CDR3nt
NA	once	TRBV5-1	TRBJ2-3	CASSLDSRTDTQYF	TGCGCCAGCAGCTTGGACAGCCGCACAGATACGCAGTATTTT
TRBD2	NA	TRBV2	TRBJ2-1	CASSDRGLAGIF	TGTGCCAGCAGTGATAGGGGACTAGCGGGGATCTTC
NA	once	TRBV6-1	TRBJ2-7	CASSENQGGSYEQYF	TGTGCCAGCAGTGAAAATCAGGGGGGGTCCTACGAGCAGTACTTC
TRBD2	NA	TRBV15	TRBJ2-2	CATREGLAGTGELFF	TGTGCCACCAGAGAGGGACTAGCGGGTACCGGGGAGCTGTTTTTT
TRBD2	NA	TRBV9	TRBJ2-1	CASSERGLAGSYNEQFF	TGTGCCAGCAGCGAGAGAGGACTAGCGGGATCCTACAATGAGCAGTTCTTC
TRBD1	NA	TRBV30	TRBJ1-2	CAYPWDRGSYGYTF	TGTGCCTATCCCTGGGACAGGGGAAGCTATGGCTACACCTTC
NA	NA	TRBV5-1	TRBJ1-2	CASTAGKMNYGYTF	TGCGCCAGCACGGCGGGGAAAATGAACTATGGCTACACCTTC
NA	NA	TRBV6-5	TRBJ2-2	CASSYRAARTRELFF	TGTGCCAGCAGTTATCGAGCGGCCAGGACCCGGGAGCTGTTTTTT
NA	NA	TRBV19	TRBJ2-1	CASSIREFPYEQFF	TGTGCCAGTAGTATCCGGGAGTTTCCTTATGAGCAGTTCTTC
NA	NA	TRBV7-9	TRBJ2-2	CASITSGAPTGELFF	TGTGCCAGCATTACCTCGGGAGCGCCCACCGGGGAGCTGTTTTTT
TRBD1	NA	TRBV14	TRBJ2-1	CASSRRTGYEYNEQFF	TGTGCCAGCAGCCGCCGGACAGGGTATGAGTACAATGAGCAGTTCTTC
NA	NA	TRBV28	TRBJ2-7	CASSSVREQYF	TGTGCCAGCAGTTCCGTCCGCGAGCAGTACTTC
NA	NA	TRBV10-3	TRBJ2-7	CAISEALPGNYEQYF	TGTGCCATCAGTGAGGCCCTTCCCGGGAACTACGAGCAGTACTTC
TRBD2	NA	TRBV7-2	TRBJ2-5	CASSIPGGGERETQYF	TGTGCCAGCAGCATCCCCGGGGGGGGCGAAAGAGAGACCCAGTACTTC
NA	NA	TRBV12-3/TRBV12-4	TRBJ1-2	CASSLPGGYTF	TGTGCCAGCAGTTTGCCGGGGGGCTACACCTTC
TRBD1	once	TRBV5-1	TRBJ2-3	CASTSTGGSDTQYF	TGCGCCAGCACCTCGACAGGGGGTTCAGATACGCAGTATTTT
TRBD2	NA	TRBV10-3	TRBJ2-1	CAISGSGTAYNEQFF	TGTGCCATCAGTGGGAGCGGGACGGCCTACAATGAGCAGTTCTTC
TRBD2	once	TRBV10-3	TRBJ2-7	CAISEAGLAGGPGSYEQYF	TGTGCCATCAGTGAGGCGGGACTAGCGGGAGGGCCTGGGTCCTACGAGCAGTACTTC
NA	once	TRBV10-3	TRBJ2-6	CAISESAPEGANVLTF	TGTGCCATCAGTGAGTCGGCTCCGGAAGGGGCCAACGTCCTGACTTTC
NA	NA	TRBV6-2/TRBV6-3	TRBJ2-7	CASSQVTYEQYF	TGTGCCAGCAGTCAAGTTACCTACGAGCAGTACTTC
NA	once	TRBV20-1	TRBJ2-5	CSASLRARVETQYF	TGCAGTGCTAGTCTCCGGGCCAGGGTGGAGACCCAGTACTTC
NA	NA	TRBV6-2/TRBV6-3	TRBJ1-2	CASSFQRQATYGYTF	TGTGCCAGCAGCTTCCAAAGACAGGCTACCTATGGCTACACCTTC
TRBD1	NA	TRBV10-3	TRBJ2-5	CAISEDRTGLQETQYF	TGTGCCATCAGTGAGGATAGGACAGGGCTCCAAGAGACCCAGTACTTC
NA	NA	TRBV4-3	TRBJ2-1	CASSQVLGPLNSYNEQFF	TGCGCCAGCAGCCAAGTTTTGGGACCCTTAAACTCCTACAATGAGCAGTTCTTC
TRBD2	NA	TRBV6-5	TRBJ2-5	CASGPGLTVETQYF	TGTGCCAGCGGCCCGGGACTAACCGTGGAGACCCAGTACTTC
NA	NA	TRBV6-1	TRBJ1-5	CASSELDLGNQPQHF	TGTGCCAGCAGTGAACTGGACCTTGGGAATCAGCCCCAGCATTTT
NA	NA	TRBV5-6	TRBJ2-1	CASSPVGREQFF	TGTGCCAGCAGCCCCGTCGGGAGAGAGCAGTTCTTC
TRBD1	NA	TRBV2	TRBJ2-7	CASSEDLDRTVEQYF	TGTGCCAGCAGTGAAGACCTGGACAGGACCGTCGAGCAGTACTTC